This TCR beta chain stems from a study of T cell changes during pregnancy in multiple sclerosis. The V end lost 6 bases, the J end lost 13 bases, and 13 bases lay between the germline ends. The CDR3 is 11 residues long. The germline V gene encodes CDR1 MNHNS and CDR2 SASEGT. Repertoires were generated with immunoSEQ multiplex PCR, while TCRdb's copy carries only in-frame clones and drops some. The data show around 50,000 clones, approximately 90% seen once. The receptor comes from a female donor with multiple sclerosis, enrolled in a pregnancy study. This sample comprised CD8+ T cells from peripheral blood mononuclear cells, obtained in the second trimester of pregnancy. The J gene is TRBJ2-1, the V gene TRBV6-1; D is perhaps TRBD1 (6 bases). In DNA, the CDR3 is TGTGCCAGCAGCCGTCCGGGACACCAGTTCTTC. Translation: CASSRPGHQFF.